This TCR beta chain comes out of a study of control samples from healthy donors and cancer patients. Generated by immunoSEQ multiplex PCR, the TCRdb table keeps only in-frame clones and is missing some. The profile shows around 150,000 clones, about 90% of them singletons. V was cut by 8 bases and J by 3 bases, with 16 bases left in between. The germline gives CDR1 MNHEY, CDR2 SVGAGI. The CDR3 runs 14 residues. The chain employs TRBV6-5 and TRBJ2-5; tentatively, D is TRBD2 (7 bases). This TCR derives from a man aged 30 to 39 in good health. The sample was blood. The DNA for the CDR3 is TGTGCCAGCCACGAGGGGGGGCTAAAAGAGACCCAGTACTTC. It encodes CASHEGGLKETQYF.